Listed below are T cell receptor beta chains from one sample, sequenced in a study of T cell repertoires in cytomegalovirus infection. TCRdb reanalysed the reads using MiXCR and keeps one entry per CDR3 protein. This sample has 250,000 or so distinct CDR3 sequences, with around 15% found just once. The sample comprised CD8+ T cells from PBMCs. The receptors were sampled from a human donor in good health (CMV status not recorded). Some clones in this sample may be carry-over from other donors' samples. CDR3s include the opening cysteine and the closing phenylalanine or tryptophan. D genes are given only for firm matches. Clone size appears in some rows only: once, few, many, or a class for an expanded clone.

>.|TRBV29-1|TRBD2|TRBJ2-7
TGCAGCGTTCACGGGGGGTCGACCTACGAGCAGTACTTC
CSVHGGSTYEQYF
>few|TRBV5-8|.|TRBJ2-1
TGTGCCAGCAGCTTCGAGGGGTCCTTATGGAATGAGCAGTTCTTC
CASSFEGSLWNEQFF
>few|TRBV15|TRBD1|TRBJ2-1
TGTGCCACCAGCGAGGTGGGACAGAAAACCTACAATGAGCAGTTCTTC
CATSEVGQKTYNEQFF
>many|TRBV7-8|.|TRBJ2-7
TGTGCCAGCAGCCCCCCGACCCCCTACGAGCAGTACTTC
CASSPPTPYEQYF
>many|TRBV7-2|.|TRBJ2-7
TGTGCCAGCAGCTTAGGTTCGGCGTTCTACGAGCAGTACTTC
CASSLGSAFYEQYF
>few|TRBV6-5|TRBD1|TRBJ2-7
TGTGCCAGCAGCCAGGGGACAGGGAGCTCCTACGAGCAGTACTTC
CASSQGTGSSYEQYF
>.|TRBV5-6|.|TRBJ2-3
TGTGCCAGCAGCCCTTCGCAGCGGTCCTTCACAGATACGCAGTATTTT
CASSPSQRSFTDTQYF
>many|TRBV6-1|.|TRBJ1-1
TGTGCCAGCAGAGCAGGGTTCCCTGAAGCTTTCTTT
CASRAGFPEAFF
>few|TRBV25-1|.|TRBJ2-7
TGTGCCAGCAGTGACGGAACCTACGAGCAGTACTTC
CASSDGTYEQYF
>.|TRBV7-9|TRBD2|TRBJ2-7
TGTGCCAGCAGCCAGAGCGGGGGCAAAGCCTACGAGCAGTACTTC
CASSQSGGKAYEQYF
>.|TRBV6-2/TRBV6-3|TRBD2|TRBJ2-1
TGTGCCAGTTCAGGGCCCCTAGCGGGGGGCCGAAAGTCCTCCTACAATGAGCAGTTCTTC
CASSGPLAGGRKSSYNEQFF
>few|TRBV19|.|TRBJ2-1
TGTGCCAGTAACCCACCCGGACACCATGAGCAGTTCTTC
CASNPPGHHEQFF
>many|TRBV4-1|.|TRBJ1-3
TGCGCCAGCAGCCAAGATTGGACCCACTCTGGAAACACCATATATTTT
CASSQDWTHSGNTIYF
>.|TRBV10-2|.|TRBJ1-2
TGCGCCAGCAGTCAACTGTTGGCTGGGGTCTATGGCTACACCTTC
CASSQLLAGVYGYTF
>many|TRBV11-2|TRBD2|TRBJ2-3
TGTGCCAGCAGCTTAAGGACTAGCGGGAGTAGCACAGATACGCAGTATTTT
CASSLRTSGSSTDTQYF
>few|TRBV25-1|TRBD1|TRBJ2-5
TGTGCCAGCACCGCAGGCAGGGGGCCTCAAGAGACCCAGTACTTC
CASTAGRGPQETQYF
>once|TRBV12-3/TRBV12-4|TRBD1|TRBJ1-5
TGTGCCAGCAGTGATATCCGGGACAGGGGTGGCCAGCCCCAGCATTTT
CASSDIRDRGGQPQHF
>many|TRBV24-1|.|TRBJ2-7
TGTGCCACCAGTGACTCCGACAGACTACCCAACGAGCAGTACTTC
CATSDSDRLPNEQYF
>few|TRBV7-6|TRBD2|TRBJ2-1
TGTGCCAGCAGCGGACCCGTGGGCCATAGCGGGGGGTACAATGAGCAGTTCTTC
CASSGPVGHSGGYNEQFF
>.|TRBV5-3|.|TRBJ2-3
TGTGCCAGCAGCTTGGATTGGGGGCCGAGCACAGATACGCAGTATTTT
CASSLDWGPSTDTQYF
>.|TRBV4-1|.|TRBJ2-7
TGCGCCAGCAGCCAAGAAAGCCGCGCCTACGAGCAGTACTTC
CASSQESRAYEQYF
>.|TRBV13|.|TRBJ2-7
TGTGCCACCGGCGGGGGCGCATCCTACGAGCAGTACTTC
CATGGGASYEQYF
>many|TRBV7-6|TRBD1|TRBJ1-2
TGTGCCAGCAGCCCCGGGACAGGGGGCCCCTATGGCTACACCTTC
CASSPGTGGPYGYTF
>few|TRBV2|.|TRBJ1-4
TGTGCCAGCAGTGATTCCCGTTTAGAGAAAAAACTGTTTTTT
CASSDSRLEKKLFF
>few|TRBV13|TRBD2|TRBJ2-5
TGTGCCAGCAGCAGACGACTAGCGGGGGTTGGAGAGACCCAGTACTTC
CASSRRLAGVGETQYF
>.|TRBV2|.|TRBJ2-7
TGTGCCAGCTCCGAAGGGAGAAACTACGAGCAGTACTTC
CASSEGRNYEQYF
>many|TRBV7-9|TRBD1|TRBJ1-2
TGTGCCAGCAGCTCGGGACAGGGTGGCTACACCTTC
CASSSGQGGYTF
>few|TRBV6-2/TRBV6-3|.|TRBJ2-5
TGTGCCAGCAGTTACGATCCGGCTAGCTTAAGGTCAGAAGAGACCCAGTACTTC
CASSYDPASLRSEETQYF